Listed below are T cell receptor beta chains from one sample, sequenced in a study of T cell repertoires in breast cancer. MiXCR was run by TCRdb on the emulsion pairing reads, yielding one entry per CDR3 protein. This table has approximately 40,000 distinct CDR3 sequences, 45% appearing once. The sequenced sample consisted of CD8+ T cells. All receptors come from a pool of human donors with breast cancer or a healthy control (not recorded which). Both conserved end residues are part of each CDR3. D genes are given only for firm matches. Some rows have no size entry. The others give once, few or many, or a class for an expanded clone.

abundance,d_gene,j_gene,len,v_gene,CDR3aa,CDR3nt
-,TRBD1,TRBJ1-2,16,TRBV20-1,CSARAGTGGTYYGYTF,TGCAGTGCTAGGGCGGGGACAGGAGGCACCTACTATGGCTACACCTTC
-,-,TRBJ2-3,13,TRBV29-1,CSVEGPGADTQYF,TGCAGCGTTGAAGGCCCGGGGGCAGATACGCAGTATTTT
few,-,TRBJ2-7,13,TRBV20-1,CSARKQTTYEQYF,TGCAGTGCTAGGAAACAGACGACCTACGAGCAGTACTTC
medium-sized,-,TRBJ2-2,11,TRBV27,CASSFNGELFF,TGTGCCAGCAGTTTTAACGGGGAGCTGTTTTTT
-,TRBD2,TRBJ2-3,14,TRBV6-1,CASSPRGVTDTQYF,TGTGCCAGCAGTCCCCGGGGGGTGACAGATACGCAGTATTTT
-,-,TRBJ2-3,14,TRBV7-3,CASSPQPAPDTQYF,TGTGCCAGCAGCCCTCAGCCCGCGCCAGATACGCAGTATTTT
once,-,TRBJ1-4,19,TRBV4-2,CASSQDSFLRVATNEKLFF,TGTGCCAGCAGCCAAGATTCCTTTTTGAGGGTGGCCACTAATGAAAAACTGTTTTTT
-,-,TRBJ1-2,15,TRBV20-1,CSAKRRQVPSCGYTF,TGCAGTGCCAAACGGAGACAGGTCCCTAGCTGTGGCTACACCTTC
-,-,TRBJ2-5,13,TRBV5-4,CASSLRPRETQYF,TGTGCCAGCAGCTTGAGGCCCCGAGAGACCCAGTACTTC
-,-,TRBJ2-1,13,TRBV7-3,CASSINRENEQFF,TGTGCCAGCAGCATAAACAGGGAGAATGAGCAGTTCTTC
many,-,TRBJ2-6,14,TRBV27,CASSLTSGANVLTF,TGTGCCAGCAGTTTAACGTCTGGGGCCAACGTCCTGACTTTC
-,TRBD1,TRBJ1-2,17,TRBV29-1,CSVEDRTGGSPNYGYTF,TGCAGCGTTGAAGACCGGACAGGGGGCAGCCCTAACTATGGCTACACCTTC
-,TRBD1,TRBJ1-5,15,TRBV12-3/TRBV12-4,CASSFWGQPNQPQHF,TGTGCCAGCAGTTTTTGGGGACAGCCCAATCAGCCCCAGCATTTT
-,-,TRBJ1-4,11,TRBV12-3/TRBV12-4,CASSLRGGLFF,TGTGCCAGCAGTTTAAGAGGGGGACTGTTTTTT
-,TRBD1,TRBJ2-1,16,TRBV5-1,CASSPAGTGLYNEQFF,TGCGCCAGCAGCCCGGCCGGGACAGGGCTCTACAATGAGCAGTTCTTC
-,TRBD1,TRBJ2-7,13,TRBV5-1,CASMRTGSYEQYF,TGCGCCAGCATGCGGACAGGGAGCTACGAGCAGTACTTC
few,-,TRBJ2-3,14,TRBV27,CASSLSQATDTQYF,TGTGCCAGCAGTTTATCGCAAGCCACAGATACGCAGTATTTT
-,-,TRBJ2-7,14,TRBV10-3,CAISDPASSYEQYF,TGTGCCATCAGTGACCCCGCGAGTAGTTACGAGCAGTACTTC
-,TRBD2,TRBJ2-5,15,TRBV11-2,CASSSRSGAEGTQYF,TGTGCCAGCAGCTCCCGTAGCGGGGCCGAGGGGACCCAGTACTTC
-,-,TRBJ2-3,14,TRBV5-1,CASRDTSSTDTQYF,TGCGCCAGCAGGGACACCTCTAGCACAGATACGCAGTATTTT
-,TRBD1,TRBJ1-6,15,TRBV19,CTSSFPGQVNSPLHF,TGTACCAGTAGTTTCCCGGGACAGGTTAATTCACCCCTCCACTTT
-,-,TRBJ1-1,14,TRBV11-2,CASSIGWQNTEAFF,TGTGCCAGCAGCATTGGCTGGCAGAACACTGAAGCTTTCTTT
-,-,TRBJ2-1,14,TRBV18,CASSPGEGYNEQFF,TGTGCCAGCTCACCCGGCGAGGGGTACAATGAGCAGTTCTTC
many,-,TRBJ2-3,17,TRBV4-2,CASSPGVRSANTDTQYF,TGTGCCAGCAGCCCAGGGGTTCGGAGTGCCAACACAGATACGCAGTATTTT
many,-,TRBJ1-2,13,TRBV27,CATDRMKSYGYTF,TGTGCCACCGATAGGATGAAGTCTTATGGCTACACCTTC
few,-,TRBJ2-3,12,TRBV12-3/TRBV12-4,CASGHHTDTQYF,TGTGCCAGTGGCCACCACACAGATACGCAGTATTTT
-,TRBD2,TRBJ2-1,13,TRBV14,CASSLAGDNEQFF,TGTGCCAGCAGCCTAGCGGGGGACAATGAGCAGTTCTTC
-,-,TRBJ2-7,12,TRBV18,CASSPPREEQYF,TGTGCCAGCTCACCGCCCCGGGAGGAGCAGTACTTC
-,-,TRBJ2-6,15,TRBV27,CASSDMGAGANVLTF,TGTGCCAGCAGCGATATGGGTGCTGGGGCCAACGTCCTGACTTTC
-,-,TRBJ1-2,13,TRBV20-1,CSARARGESGYTF,TGCAGTGCTAGAGCCCGGGGGGAGTCTGGCTACACCTTC
many,-,TRBJ2-7,15,TRBV6-1,CASRIEDLKFYEQYF,TGTGCCAGCAGAATAGAAGATCTGAAGTTCTACGAGCAGTACTTC
few,-,TRBJ2-1,15,TRBV6-1,CASSVETRYWNEQFF,TGTGCCAGCAGTGTTGAGACGCGCTACTGGAATGAGCAGTTCTTC
-,-,TRBJ1-1,13,TRBV9,CASSPGGNTEAFF,TGTGCCAGCAGCCCTGGGGGTAACACTGAAGCTTTCTTT
many,-,TRBJ1-1,14,TRBV27,CAVRRDNSNTEAFF,TGTGCCGTCCGTCGGGACAATTCTAACACTGAAGCTTTCTTT
-,-,TRBJ2-5,13,TRBV20-1,CSARYGYQETQYF,TGCAGTGCTAGGTACGGCTACCAAGAGACCCAGTACTTC
many,-,TRBJ1-5,13,TRBV4-1,CASSQDLGSPQHF,TGCGCCAGCAGCCAAGATCTAGGGTCGCCCCAGCATTTT
-,TRBD2,TRBJ2-3,17,TRBV5-1,CASSPWTSGDSTDTQYF,TGCGCCAGCAGCCCATGGACTAGCGGGGATAGCACAGATACGCAGTATTTT
-,-,TRBJ2-7,15,TRBV7-8,CASSLKRNPQYKRYF,TGTGCCAGCAGCTTAAAAAGGAATCCCCAATACAAGCGGTACTTC
-,TRBD2,TRBJ2-7,16,TRBV7-6,CASSSGTSGGDYEQYF,TGTGCCAGCAGCTCGGGGACTAGCGGGGGGGACTACGAGCAGTACTTC
-,-,TRBJ2-1,17,TRBV7-9,CASSLVQQPTIYNEQFF,TGTGCCAGCAGCTTAGTACAGCAACCAACCATCTACAATGAGCAGTTCTTC
-,-,TRBJ2-7,13,TRBV7-3,CASSLHKGYEQYF,TGTGCCAGCAGCTTACATAAGGGCTACGAGCAGTACTTC
-,-,TRBJ2-7,14,TRBV7-6,CASSLEQRSYEQYF,TGTGCCAGCAGCTTAGAACAGCGCTCCTACGAGCAGTACTTC
few,-,TRBJ1-1,14,TRBV15,CATSREPRDTEAFF,TGTGCCACCAGCAGAGAACCCCGGGACACTGAAGCTTTCTTT
-,TRBD2,TRBJ2-1,14,TRBV3-1,CASSQGLANNEQFF,TGTGCCAGCAGCCAAGGACTAGCTAATAATGAGCAGTTCTTC
few,TRBD1,TRBJ1-2,16,TRBV4-2,CASSQDPTGYNYGYTF,TGTGCCAGCAGCCAAGATCCGACAGGGTATAACTATGGCTACACCTTC
-,TRBD2,TRBJ2-3,16,TRBV19,CASSIDGGAVTDTQYF,TGTGCCAGTAGTATCGACGGGGGGGCCGTCACAGATACGCAGTATTTT
-,-,TRBJ2-1,16,TRBV7-9,CASSPPTGTEYNEQFF,TGTGCCAGCAGCCCACCTACCGGGACGGAATACAATGAGCAGTTCTTC
-,-,TRBJ2-4,13,TRBV7-2,CASSPPAKNIQYF,TGTGCCAGCAGCCCACCAGCCAAAAACATTCAGTACTTC
few,-,TRBJ2-7,15,TRBV10-2,CASSDGRRMPYEQYF,TGCGCCAGCAGTGACGGACGCCGGATGCCCTACGAGCAGTACTTC
-,TRBD1,TRBJ2-7,16,TRBV4-2,CASSQDLGQGYYEQYF,TGTGCCAGCAGCCAAGATCTGGGACAGGGTTATTACGAGCAGTACTTC
-,-,TRBJ1-5,17,TRBV6-5,CASSSGGRGRPVQPQHF,TGTGCCAGCAGTTCCGGGGGCAGGGGTCGGCCTGTTCAGCCCCAGCATTTT
few,TRBD1,TRBJ2-1,12,TRBV10-3,CAIRGTDNEQFF,TGTGCCATCAGGGGGACAGACAATGAGCAGTTCTTC
-,-,TRBJ1-4,15,TRBV20-1,CSASPGGSTNEKLFF,TGCAGTGCTTCTCCGGGTGGATCTACTAATGAAAAACTGTTTTTT
-,-,TRBJ1-5,15,TRBV7-9,CASSQYAGSDQPQHF,TGTGCCAGCAGCCAGTACGCAGGGTCCGATCAGCCCCAGCATTTT